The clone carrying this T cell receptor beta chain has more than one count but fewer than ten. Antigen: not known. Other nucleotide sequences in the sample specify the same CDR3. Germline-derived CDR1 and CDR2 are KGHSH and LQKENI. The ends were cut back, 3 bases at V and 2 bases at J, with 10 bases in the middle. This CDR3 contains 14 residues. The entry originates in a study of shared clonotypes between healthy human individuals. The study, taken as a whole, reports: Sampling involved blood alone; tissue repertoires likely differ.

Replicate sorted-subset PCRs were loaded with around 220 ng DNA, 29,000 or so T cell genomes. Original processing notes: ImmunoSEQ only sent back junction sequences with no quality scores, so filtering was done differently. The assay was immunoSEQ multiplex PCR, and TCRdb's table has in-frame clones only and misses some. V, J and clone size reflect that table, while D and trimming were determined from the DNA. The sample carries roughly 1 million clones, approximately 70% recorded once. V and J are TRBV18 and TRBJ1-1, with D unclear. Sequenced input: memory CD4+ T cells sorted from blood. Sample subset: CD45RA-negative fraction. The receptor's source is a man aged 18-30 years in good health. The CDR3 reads CASSPSDGNTEAFF. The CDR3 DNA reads TGTGCCAGCTCACCTTCGGACGGTAACACTGAAGCTTTCTTT.